Given below is one T cell receptor beta chain in context. This entry is derived from a study of control samples from healthy donors and cancer patients. Method: immunoSEQ multiplex PCR; TCRdb's copy keeps in-frame clones and lacks some. The sample lists under 200,000 clones, 85% to 95% occurring once. The sequenced material came from blood. The receptor comes from a woman aged 40 to 55 in good health.

CDR3 residues: CASSQPGLKGPSNQPQHF. The CDR3 region has the DNA TGCGCCAGCAGCCAACCGGGACTCAAAGGCCCCTCCAATCAGCCCCAGCATTTT. V and J are TRBV4-1 and TRBJ1-5; TRBD1 is a possible D gene (5 bases). Per germline, CDR1 MGHRA and CDR2 YSYEKL. The V end lost 2 bases, the J end lost 3 bases, and 20 bases lay between the germline ends. This CDR3 has 18 residues.